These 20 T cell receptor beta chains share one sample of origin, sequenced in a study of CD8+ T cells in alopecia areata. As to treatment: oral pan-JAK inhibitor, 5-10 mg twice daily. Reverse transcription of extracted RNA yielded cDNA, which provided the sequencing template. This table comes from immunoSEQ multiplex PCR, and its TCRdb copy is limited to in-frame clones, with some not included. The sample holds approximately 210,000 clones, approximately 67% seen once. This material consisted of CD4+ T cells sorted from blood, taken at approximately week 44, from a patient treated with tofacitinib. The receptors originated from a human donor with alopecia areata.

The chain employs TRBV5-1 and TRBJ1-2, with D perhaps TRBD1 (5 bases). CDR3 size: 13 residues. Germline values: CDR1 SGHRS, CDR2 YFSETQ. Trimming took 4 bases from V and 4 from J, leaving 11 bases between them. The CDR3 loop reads CASSLGHLYGYTF. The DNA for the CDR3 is TGCGCCAGCAGCCTCGGACACCTCTATGGCTACACCTTC.

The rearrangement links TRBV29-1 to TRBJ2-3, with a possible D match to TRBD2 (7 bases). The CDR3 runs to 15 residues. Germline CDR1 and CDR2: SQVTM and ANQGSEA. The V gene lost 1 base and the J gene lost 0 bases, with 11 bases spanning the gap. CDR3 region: CSVEGRGHSTDTQYF. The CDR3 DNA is TGCAGCGTTGAAGGGCGGGGGCACAGCACAGATACGCAGTATTTT.

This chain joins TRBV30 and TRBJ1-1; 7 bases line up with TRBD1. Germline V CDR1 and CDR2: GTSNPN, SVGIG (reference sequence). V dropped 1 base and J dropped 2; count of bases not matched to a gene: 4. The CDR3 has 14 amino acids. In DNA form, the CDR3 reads TGTGCCTGGAGTGAACAGGGGATTAACACTGAAGCTTTCTTT. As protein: CAWSEQGINTEAFF.

The CDR3 region is CAISAGVPYNEQFF. The CDR3 DNA reads as TGTGCCATCAGTGCAGGGGTTCCCTACAATGAGCAGTTCTTC. The rearrangement uses TRBV10-3 and TRBJ2-1; D is possibly TRBD1 (6 bases). The germline V and J ends were trimmed by 4 bases and 2 bases, with 9 bases remaining between them. This CDR3 comprises 14 residues. Per germline, CDR1 ENHRY and CDR2 SYGVKD.

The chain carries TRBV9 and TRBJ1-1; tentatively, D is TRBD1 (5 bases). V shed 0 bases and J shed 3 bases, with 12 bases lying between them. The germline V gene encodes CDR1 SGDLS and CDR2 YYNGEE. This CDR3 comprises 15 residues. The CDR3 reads CASSVVGAGDTEAFF. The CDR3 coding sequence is TGTGCCAGCAGCGTAGTCGGGGCGGGGGACACTGAAGCTTTCTTT.

In DNA form, the CDR3 reads TGTGCCAGCAGGAGGGACAGGGGGAGGTACACTGAAGCTTTCTTT. This codes for CASRRDRGRYTEAFF. This chain joins TRBV7-2 and TRBJ1-1; 11 bases match TRBD1. The CDR3 is made up of 15 amino acids. Trimming removed 6 bases from V and 3 bases from J; junction bases left unmatched: 6. Germline V CDR1 and CDR2: SGHTA, FQGNSA.

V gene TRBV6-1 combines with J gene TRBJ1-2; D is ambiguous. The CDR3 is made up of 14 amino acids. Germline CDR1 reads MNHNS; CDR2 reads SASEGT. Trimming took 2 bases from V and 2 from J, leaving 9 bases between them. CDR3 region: CASSELVGNYGYTF. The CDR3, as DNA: TGTGCCAGCAGTGAATTGGTAGGGAACTATGGCTACACCTTC.

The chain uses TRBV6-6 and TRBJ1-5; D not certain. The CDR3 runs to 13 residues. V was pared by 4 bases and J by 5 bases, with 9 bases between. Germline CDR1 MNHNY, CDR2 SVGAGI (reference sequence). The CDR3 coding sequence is TGTGCCAGCAGTTCGGAAAGATATCAGCCCCAGCATTTT. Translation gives CASSSERYQPQHF.

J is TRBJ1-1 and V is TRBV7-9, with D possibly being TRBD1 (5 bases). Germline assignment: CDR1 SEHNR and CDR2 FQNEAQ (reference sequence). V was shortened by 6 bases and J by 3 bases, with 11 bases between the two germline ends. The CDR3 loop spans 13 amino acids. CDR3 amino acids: CASSPGPDTEAFF. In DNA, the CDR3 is TGTGCCAGCAGTCCGGGACCTGACACTGAAGCTTTCTTT.

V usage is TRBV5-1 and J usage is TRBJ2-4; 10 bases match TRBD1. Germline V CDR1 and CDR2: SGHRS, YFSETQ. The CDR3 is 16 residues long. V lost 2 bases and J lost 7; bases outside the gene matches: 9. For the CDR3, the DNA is TGCGCCAGCAGCTTACATCCGGGACAGGGGAGTAACATTCAGTACTTC. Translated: CASSLHPGQGSNIQYF. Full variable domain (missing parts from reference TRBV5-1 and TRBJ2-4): KAGVTQTPRYLIKTRGQQVTLSCSPISGHRSVSWYQQTPGQGLQFLFEYFSETQRNKGNFPGRFSGRQFSNSRSEMNVSTLELGDSALYLCASSLHPGQGSNIQYFGAGTRLSVL.

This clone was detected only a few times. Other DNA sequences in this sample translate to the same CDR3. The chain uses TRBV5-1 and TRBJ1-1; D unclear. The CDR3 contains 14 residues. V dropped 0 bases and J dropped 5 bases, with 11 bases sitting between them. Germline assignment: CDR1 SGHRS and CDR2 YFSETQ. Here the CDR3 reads CASSLDGRGTEAFF. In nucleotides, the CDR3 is TGCGCCAGCAGCTTGGACGGGAGAGGAACTGAAGCTTTCTTT.

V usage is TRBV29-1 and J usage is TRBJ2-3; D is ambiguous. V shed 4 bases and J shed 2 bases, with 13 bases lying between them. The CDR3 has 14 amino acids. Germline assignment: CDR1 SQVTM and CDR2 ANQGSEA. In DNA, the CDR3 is TGCAGCGTTGTTTTTGGAACAACCACAGATACGCAGTATTTT. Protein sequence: CSVVFGTTTDTQYF.

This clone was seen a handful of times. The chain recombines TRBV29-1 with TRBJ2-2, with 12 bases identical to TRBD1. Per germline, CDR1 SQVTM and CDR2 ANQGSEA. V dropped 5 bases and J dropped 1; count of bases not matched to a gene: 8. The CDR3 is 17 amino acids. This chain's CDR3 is CSVRPGQGAVNTGELFF. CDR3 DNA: TGCAGCGTTAGACCGGGACAGGGGGCCGTGAACACCGGGGAGCTGTTTTTT.

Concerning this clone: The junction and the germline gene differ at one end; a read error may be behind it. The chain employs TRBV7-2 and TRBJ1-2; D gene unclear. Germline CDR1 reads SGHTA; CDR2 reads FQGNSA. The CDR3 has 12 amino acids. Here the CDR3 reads CASSSLGYGHTF. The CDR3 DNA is TGTGCCAGCAGCTCCCTCGGCTATGGCCACACCTTC.

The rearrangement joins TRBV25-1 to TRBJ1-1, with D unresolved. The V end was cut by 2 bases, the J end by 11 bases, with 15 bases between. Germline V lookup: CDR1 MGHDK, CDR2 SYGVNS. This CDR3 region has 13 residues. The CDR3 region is CASSETNLPGAFF. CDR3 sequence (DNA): TGTGCCAGCAGTGAAACGAACCTCCCGGGGGCTTTCTTT. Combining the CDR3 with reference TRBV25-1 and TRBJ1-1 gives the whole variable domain EADIYQTPRYLVIGTGKKITLECSQTMGHDKMYWYQQDPGMELHLIHYSYGVNSTEKGDLSSESTVSRIRTEHFPLTLESARPSHTSQYLCASSETNLPGAFFGQGTRLTVV.

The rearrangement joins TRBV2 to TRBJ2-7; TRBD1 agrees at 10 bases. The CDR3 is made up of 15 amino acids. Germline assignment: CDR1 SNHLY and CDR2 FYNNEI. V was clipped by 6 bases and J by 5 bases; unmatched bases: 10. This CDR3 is CASRDGDRGPHEQYF. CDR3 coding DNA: TGTGCCAGCAGGGATGGGGACAGGGGTCCCCACGAGCAGTACTTC. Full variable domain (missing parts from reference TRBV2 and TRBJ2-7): EPEVTQTPSHQVTQMGQEVILRCVPISNHLYFYWYRQILGQKVEFLVSFYNNEISEKSEIFDDQFSVERPDGSNFTLKIRSTKLEDSAMYFCASRDGDRGPHEQYFGPGTRLTVT.

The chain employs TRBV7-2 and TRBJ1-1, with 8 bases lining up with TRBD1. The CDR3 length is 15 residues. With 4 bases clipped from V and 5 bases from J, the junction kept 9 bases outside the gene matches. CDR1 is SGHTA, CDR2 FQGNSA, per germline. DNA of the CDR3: TGTGCCAGCAGCTCCGATCCAACAGGGGGGACTGAAGCTTTCTTT. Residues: CASSSDPTGGTEAFF.

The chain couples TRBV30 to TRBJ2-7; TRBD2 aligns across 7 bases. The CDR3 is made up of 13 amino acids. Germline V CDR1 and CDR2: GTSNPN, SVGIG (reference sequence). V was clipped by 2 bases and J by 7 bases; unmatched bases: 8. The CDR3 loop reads CAWSRAGRGEQYF. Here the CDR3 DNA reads TGTGCCTGGAGTCGAGCGGGACGGGGGGAGCAGTACTTC.

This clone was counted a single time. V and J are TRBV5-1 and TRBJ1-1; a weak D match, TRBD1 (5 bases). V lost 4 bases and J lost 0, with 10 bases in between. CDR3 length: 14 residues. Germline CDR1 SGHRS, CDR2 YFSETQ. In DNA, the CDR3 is TGCGCCAGCAGCCCTGGACACATGAACACTGAAGCTTTCTTT. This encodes CASSPGHMNTEAFF.

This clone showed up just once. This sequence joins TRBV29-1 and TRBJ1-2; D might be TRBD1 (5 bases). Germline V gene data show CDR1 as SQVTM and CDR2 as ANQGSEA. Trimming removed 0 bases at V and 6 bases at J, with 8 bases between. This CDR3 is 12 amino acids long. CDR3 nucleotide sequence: TGCAGCGTTGAAGAGGGGGGAGATGGCTACACCTTC. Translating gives CSVEEGGDGYTF.